This record looks at one TCR beta chain sequence and its context. The data are from a study of blood T cell repertoires in COVID-19. The junction had 11 bases not matched to a gene; V was cut back by 5 bases and J by 4 bases. The CDR3 contains 17 residues. Germline CDR1 SEHNR, CDR2 FQNEAQ (reference sequence). Using immunoSEQ multiplex PCR, the repertoire was profiled, and TCRdb retains in-frame clones only, with some absent. The sample lists just over 300,000 clones, 80% to 90% occurring once. The V call is TRBV7-9, the J call TRBJ1-3, with 10 bases matching TRBD1. Sequences were obtained from PBMCs or T cells enriched from blood (not recorded which). This receptor was taken from a man aged 25 to 45 who had recovered from COVID-19. CDR3 sequence (DNA): TGTGCCAGCAGCGACACCGGTGACAGGGGGCAAGGAAACACCATATATTTT. Translated, it gives CASSDTGDRGQGNTIYF.